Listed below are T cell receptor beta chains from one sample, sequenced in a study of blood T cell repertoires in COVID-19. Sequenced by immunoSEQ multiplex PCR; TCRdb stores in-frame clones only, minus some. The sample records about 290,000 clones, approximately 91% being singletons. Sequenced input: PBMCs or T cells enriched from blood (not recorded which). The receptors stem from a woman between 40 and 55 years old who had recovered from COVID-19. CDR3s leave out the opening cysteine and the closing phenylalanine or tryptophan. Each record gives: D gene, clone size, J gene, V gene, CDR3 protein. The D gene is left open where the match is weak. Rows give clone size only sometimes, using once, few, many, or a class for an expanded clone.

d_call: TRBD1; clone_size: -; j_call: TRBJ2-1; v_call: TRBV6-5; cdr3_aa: ASSYPGTGPFNEQF
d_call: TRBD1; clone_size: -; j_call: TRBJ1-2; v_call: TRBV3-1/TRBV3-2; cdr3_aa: ASSLQGGVYGYT
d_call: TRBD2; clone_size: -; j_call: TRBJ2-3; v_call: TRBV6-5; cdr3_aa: ASTRPGGGTDTQY
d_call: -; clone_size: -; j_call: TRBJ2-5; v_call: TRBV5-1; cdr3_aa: ASSPRELRGAKETQY
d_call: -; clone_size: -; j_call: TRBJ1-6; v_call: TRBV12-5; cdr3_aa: ASGDGLNSPLH
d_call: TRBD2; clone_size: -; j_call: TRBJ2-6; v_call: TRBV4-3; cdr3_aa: ASSHLAGGPSLGANVLT
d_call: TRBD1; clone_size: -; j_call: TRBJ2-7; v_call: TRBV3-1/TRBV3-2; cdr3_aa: ASSEGRGEQY
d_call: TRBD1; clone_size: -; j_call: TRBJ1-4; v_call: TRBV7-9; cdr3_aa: ASSAIPGTGGLNEKLF
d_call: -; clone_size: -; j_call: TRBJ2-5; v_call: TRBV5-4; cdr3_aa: ASSFSPQETQY
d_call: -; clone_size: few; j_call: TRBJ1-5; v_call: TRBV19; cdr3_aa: ASTLGPGDYQPQH
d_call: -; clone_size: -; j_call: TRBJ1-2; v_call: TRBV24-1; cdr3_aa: ATSDNDSLYT
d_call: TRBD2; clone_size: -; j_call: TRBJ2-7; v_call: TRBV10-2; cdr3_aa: ASSEPTSGGPFYEQY
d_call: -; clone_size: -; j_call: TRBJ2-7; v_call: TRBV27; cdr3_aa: ASPPRASSYEQY
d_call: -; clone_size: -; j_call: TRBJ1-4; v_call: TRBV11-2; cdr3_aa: ASSPLQGRNEKLF
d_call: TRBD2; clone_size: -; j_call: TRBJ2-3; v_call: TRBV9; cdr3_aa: ASSVLAGKDTQY
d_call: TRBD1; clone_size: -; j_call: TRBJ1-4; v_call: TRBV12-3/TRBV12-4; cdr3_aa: ASRPGQGRKLF
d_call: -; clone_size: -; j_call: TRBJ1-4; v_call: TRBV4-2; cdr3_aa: ASSQVWQEGEKLF
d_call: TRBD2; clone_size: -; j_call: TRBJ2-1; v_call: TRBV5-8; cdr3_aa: ASSFHSGGARNEQF
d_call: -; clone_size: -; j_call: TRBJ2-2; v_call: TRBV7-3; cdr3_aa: ASSLTFPGVNTGELF
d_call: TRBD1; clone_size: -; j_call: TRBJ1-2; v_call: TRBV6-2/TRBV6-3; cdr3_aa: ASSDQGGVTGYT
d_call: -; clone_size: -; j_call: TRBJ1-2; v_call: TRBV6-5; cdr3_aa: ATQEDTNYGYT
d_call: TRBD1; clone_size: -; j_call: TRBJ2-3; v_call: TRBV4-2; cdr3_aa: ASSPLDRTTDTQY